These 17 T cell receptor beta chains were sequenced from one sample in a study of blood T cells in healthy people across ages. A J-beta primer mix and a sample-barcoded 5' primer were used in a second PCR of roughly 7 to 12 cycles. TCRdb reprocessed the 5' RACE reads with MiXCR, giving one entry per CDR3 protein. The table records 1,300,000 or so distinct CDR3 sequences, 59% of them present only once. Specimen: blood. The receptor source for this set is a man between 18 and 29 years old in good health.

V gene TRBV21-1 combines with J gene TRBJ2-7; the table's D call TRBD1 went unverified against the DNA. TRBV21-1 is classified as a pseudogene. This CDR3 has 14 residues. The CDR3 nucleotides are TGTGCCAGCAGGACAGGGGGAAAGTTCTACGAGCAGTACTTC. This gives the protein CASRTGGKFYEQYF.

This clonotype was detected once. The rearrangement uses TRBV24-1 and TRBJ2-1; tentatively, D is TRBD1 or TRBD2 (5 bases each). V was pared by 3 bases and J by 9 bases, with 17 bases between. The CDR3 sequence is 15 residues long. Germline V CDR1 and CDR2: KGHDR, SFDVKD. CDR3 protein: CATSDGASRGSEQFF. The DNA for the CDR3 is TGTGCCACCAGTGATGGGGCTAGCCGAGGGAGTGAGCAGTTCTTC.

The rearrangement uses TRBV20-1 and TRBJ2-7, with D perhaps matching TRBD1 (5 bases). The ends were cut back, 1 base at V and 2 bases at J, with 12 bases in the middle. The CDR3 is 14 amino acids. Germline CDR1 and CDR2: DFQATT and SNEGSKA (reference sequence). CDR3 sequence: CSARALAGTYEQYF. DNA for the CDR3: TGCAGTGCTAGAGCCCTGGCAGGGACCTACGAGCAGTACTTC.

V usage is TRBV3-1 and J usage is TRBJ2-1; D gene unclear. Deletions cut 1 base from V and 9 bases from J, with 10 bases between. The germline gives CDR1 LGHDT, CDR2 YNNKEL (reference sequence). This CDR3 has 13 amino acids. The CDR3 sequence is CASSQVTVSEQFF. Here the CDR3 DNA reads TGTGCCAGCAGCCAAGTGACGGTGTCTGAGCAGTTCTTC.

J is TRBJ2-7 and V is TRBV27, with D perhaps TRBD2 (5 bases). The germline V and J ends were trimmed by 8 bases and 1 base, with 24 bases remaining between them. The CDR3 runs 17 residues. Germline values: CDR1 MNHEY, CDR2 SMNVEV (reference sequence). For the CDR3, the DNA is TGTGCCAGCTTAGGCGATCTAGCAGACCCCAGATCCTACGAGCAGTACTTC. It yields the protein CASLGDLADPRSYEQYF.

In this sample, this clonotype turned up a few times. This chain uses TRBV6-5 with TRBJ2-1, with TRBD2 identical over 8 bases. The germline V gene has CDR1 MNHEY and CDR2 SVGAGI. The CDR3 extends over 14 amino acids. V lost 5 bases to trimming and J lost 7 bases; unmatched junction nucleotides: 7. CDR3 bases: TGTGCCAGCAGTCCGAGCGGGAGTAGAAATGAGCAGTTCTTC. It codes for CASSPSGSRNEQFF.

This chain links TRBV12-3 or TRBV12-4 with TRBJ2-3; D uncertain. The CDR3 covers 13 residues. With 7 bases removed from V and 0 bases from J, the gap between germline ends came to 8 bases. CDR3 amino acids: CASTVDSTDTQYF. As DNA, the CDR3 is TGTGCCAGCACCGTGGACAGCACAGATACGCAGTATTTT.

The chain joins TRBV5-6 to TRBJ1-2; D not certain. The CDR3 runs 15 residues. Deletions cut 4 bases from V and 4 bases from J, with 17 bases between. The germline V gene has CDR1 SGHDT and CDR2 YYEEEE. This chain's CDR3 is CASSPTAIGGYGYTF. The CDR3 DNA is TGTGCCAGCAGCCCCACGGCCATCGGCGGCTATGGCTACACCTTC.

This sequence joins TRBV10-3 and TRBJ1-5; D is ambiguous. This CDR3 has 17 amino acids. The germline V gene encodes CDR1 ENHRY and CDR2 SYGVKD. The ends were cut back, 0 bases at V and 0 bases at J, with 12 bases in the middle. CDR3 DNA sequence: TGTGCCATCAGTGAGTCGGTAGGCCTTTATAGCAATCAGCCCCAGCATTTT. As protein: CAISESVGLYSNQPQHF.

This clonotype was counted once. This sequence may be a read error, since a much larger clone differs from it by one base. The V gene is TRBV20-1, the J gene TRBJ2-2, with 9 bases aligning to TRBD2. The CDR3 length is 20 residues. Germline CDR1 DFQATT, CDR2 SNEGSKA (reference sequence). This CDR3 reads CSARDSTLVAGAQNTRELFF. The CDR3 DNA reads TGCAGTGCTAGAGATAGTACCCTCGTAGCGGGGGCCCAGAACACCAGGGAGCTGTTTTTT.

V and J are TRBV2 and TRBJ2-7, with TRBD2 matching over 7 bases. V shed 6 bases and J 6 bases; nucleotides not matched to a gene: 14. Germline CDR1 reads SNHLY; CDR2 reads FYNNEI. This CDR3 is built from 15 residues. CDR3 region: CASSSIRRTRSEQYF. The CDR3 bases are TGTGCCAGCAGCTCAATCCGTCGGACTAGGAGCGAGCAGTACTTC. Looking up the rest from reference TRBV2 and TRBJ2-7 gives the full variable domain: EPEVTQTPSHQVTQMGQEVILRCVPISNHLYFYWYRQILGQKVEFLVSFYNNEISEKSEIFDDQFSVERPDGSNFTLKIRSTKLEDSAMYFCASSSIRRTRSEQYFGPGTRLTVT.

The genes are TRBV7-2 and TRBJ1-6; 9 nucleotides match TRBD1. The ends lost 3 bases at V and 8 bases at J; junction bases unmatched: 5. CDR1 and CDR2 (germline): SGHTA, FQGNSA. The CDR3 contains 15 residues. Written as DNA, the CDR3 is TGTGCCAGCAGCTTCGTGACAGGGGGAGATTCACCCCTCCACTTT. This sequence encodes CASSFVTGGDSPLHF.

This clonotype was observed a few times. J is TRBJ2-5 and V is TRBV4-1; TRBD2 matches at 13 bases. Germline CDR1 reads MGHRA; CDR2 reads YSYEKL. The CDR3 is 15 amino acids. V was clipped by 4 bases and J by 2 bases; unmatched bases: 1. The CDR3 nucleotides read TGCGCCAGCAGCCCGACTAGCGGGAGGCAAGAGACCCAGTACTTC. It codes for CASSPTSGRQETQYF.

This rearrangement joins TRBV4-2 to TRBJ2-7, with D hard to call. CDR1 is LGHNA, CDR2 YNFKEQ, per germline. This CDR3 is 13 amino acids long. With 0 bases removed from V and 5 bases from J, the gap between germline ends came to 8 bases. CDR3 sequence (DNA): TGTGCCAGCAGCCAAGATGAAGTGGACGAGCAGTACTTC. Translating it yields CASSQDEVDEQYF.

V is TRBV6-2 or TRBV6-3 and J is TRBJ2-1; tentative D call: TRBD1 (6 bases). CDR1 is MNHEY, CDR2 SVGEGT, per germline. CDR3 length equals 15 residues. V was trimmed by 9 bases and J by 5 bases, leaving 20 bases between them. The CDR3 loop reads CASNPLDSRDNEQFF. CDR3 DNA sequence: TGTGCCAGTAACCCTTTGGACAGCCGCGACAATGAGCAGTTCTTC.

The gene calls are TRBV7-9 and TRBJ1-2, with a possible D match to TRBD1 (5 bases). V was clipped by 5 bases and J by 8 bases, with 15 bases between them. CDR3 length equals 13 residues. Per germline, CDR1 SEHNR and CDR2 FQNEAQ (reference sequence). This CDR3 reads CASSLGTQTGYTF. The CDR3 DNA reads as TGTGCCAGCAGCCTTGGGACCCAGACAGGCTACACCTTC.

The CDR3 here is CASSQDPGRSAEAFF. The CDR3 region has the DNA TGCGCCAGCAGCCAAGATCCAGGGCGGTCCGCTGAAGCTTTCTTT. The chain combines TRBV4-1 with TRBJ1-1, with D maybe TRBD1 (5 bases). Germline V lookup: CDR1 MGHRA, CDR2 YSYEKL. The CDR3 consists of 15 residues. The V gene lost 0 bases and the J gene lost 6 bases, with 14 bases spanning the gap.